This record covers a single T cell receptor (beta chain). Which antigen it targets is not known. Base qualities are not at hand, and no much larger clone is one base apart. The CDR3 regions of human TCRbeta chains were analyzed by immunosequencing. On the study's bioinformatics: Repertoire TCRs were matched against a reference library of SARS-CoV-2-specific TCRs generated with the MIRA antigen-specificity platform. Breadth was defined as the fraction of unique TCRs that were SARS-CoV-2-associated. Depth was defined as the fraction of total T cells that were SARS-CoV-2-associated. Using the MIRA data, each spike-specific TCR was assigned both to the spike region to which the TCR was reactive and to a CD4 or CD8 class. Log10-transformed breadth and depth values were compared by one-way ANOVA with Sidak's multiple comparisons tests. Drawn from immuneACCESS, this table holds only the in-frame rearrangements with V and J called that TCRdb kept. Clones are partly lost; checked studies trace under half to an unresolved V gene and leave the rest unexplained. The V and J calls and the clone size are those of that table, but D and trimming were determined from the DNA. The sample includes 95,000 to 100,000 clones, with about 88% observed a single time. Together, the top ten hold approximately 15% of the sample.

The data were taken from a study of T cell responses to AZD1222 COVID-19 vaccine (dated by TCRdb to about 2021). With respect to the entire study: A total of 230 to 250 trial participants underwent TCR sequencing, of whom about 200 had received two doses of AZD1222 and roughly 26 had received two doses of the MenACWY control vaccine. Trial participants were enrolled by age into 18-55, 56-69 and 70-plus year subgroups, with about 150, 28 and 57 TCR-sequenced participants respectively. Summary of the overall study and its limitations: The whole spike protein was spanned by vaccine-associated CD4 TCRs, and dominant responses were seen in regions 160-218 and 743-854. Participants were mostly white British, with more females than males. The authors suggested clonal diversity may have been underestimated. Epitopes outside the regions mutated in the B.1.351 and B.1.1.7 variants were reportedly recognized by nearly half of the unique spike-specific TCRs. Spike-specific TCR breadth and depth rose significantly after two AZD1222 doses compared with day 0 and with MenACWY recipients. Because no day 14 peak-response samples were available, repertoires were characterized only after the peak T cell response. Conclusions about previously exposed vaccinees were limited because only six AZD1222 recipients were SARS-CoV-2 seropositive at baseline. The 56-69-year group was small, and its depth increase did not reach significance, likely because of low power.

According to the study, the label for this sample's time point signals: about 28 days (+/-7) after the second vaccine dose. AZD1222 recipients whose second dose came at about 4 weeks and those whose second dose came at about 12 weeks were combined into one group, since spike-specific TCR depth and breadth did not differ between the two schedules. Samples from vaccinated people were obtained from the UK trials COV001 and COV002, which included a single-blind randomized controlled phase 2/3 trial of AZD1222 (ChAdOx1 nCoV-19) in healthy adults. For TCRbeta chain sequencing, PBMC samples were collected from trial participants at day 0 and at day 28 after the second dose. Sequences SQVTM (CDR1) and ANQGSEA (CDR2) are obtained from the germline V gene. The CDR3 holds 14 amino acids from the cysteine to the phenylalanine. The only DNA kept is the CDR3, 42 bases in frame from the first base. The trim is 0 bases for V and 5 bases for J, with a gap of 13 bases between the germline ends.

The receptor comes from an adult who received the AZD1222 COVID-19 vaccine. The V and J segments used are TRBV29-1 and TRBJ2-5; TRBD2 might be the D gene, on 5 matching bases. The source material was peripheral blood, sampled 28 days after the second AZD1222 dose. The nucleotide sequence is TGCAGCGTTGAAGAGTCCGGCCGCGGGGAGACCCAGTACTTC. Its amino acids are CSVEESGRGETQYF.